This T cell receptor (beta chain) was documented in a study of shared clonotypes between healthy human individuals. Study information: Three plates each covered CD4 naive and memory; CD8 naive two, CD8 memory one.

Naive CD8 populations comprised CD45RO-negative cells positively selected for CCR7, excluding terminally differentiated effector memory CD45RA+ cells. The study drew all its donors from Caucasian adults living in Nashville, Tennessee. The CDR3 loop spans 14 amino acids. Trimming removed 1 base at V and 10 bases at J, with 14 bases between. CDR1 is SGHDT and CDR2 is YYEEEE in the germline V gene. In the authors' methods: ImmunoSEQ output held junction-only sequences without quality scores, so filtering differed. Data came from immunoSEQ multiplex PCR; TCRdb stores just in-frame clones and leaves some out. V and J calls and clone size are given by that table; D and trimming were obtained from the DNA. The sample shows 2 million to 2.5 million clones, roughly 91% of them seen only once.

This TCR was sampled from a man aged 18-30 years in good health. Some clones in this sample may be carry-over from other donors' samples. The chain is built from TRBV5-6 and TRBJ1-4; the D is unclear. Sequencing input: naive CD8+ T cells from PBMCs. The CDR3 DNA follows: TGTGCCAGCAGCTTGCCGGGTCGGGCGGCAAAACTGTTTTTT. This gives the protein CASSLPGRAAKLFF.